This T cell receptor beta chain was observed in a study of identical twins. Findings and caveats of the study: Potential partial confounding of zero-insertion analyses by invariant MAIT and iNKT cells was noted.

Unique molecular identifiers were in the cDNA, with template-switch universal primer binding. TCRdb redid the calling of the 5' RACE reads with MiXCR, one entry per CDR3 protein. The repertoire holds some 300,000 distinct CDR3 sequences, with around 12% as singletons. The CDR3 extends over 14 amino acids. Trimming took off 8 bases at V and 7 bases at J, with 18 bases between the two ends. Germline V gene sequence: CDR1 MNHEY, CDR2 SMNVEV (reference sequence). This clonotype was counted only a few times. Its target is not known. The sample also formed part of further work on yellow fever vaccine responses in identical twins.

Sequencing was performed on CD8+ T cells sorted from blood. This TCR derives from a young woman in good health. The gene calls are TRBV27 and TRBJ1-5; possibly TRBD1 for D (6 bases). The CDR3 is CASPRRGADQPQHF. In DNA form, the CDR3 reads TGTGCCAGCCCACGGCGGGGGGCGGACCAGCCCCAGCATTTT.